This TCR beta chain was sequenced during a study of glioma-infiltrating T cells. General study results and limits: Tissue-blood divergence was below expectation in non-neoplastic patients, above in gliomas. Tissue and blood shared very few CDR3 sequences.

Germline V gene sequence: CDR1 LNHDA, CDR2 SQIVND (reference sequence). V was cut by 7 bases and J by 1 base, with 14 bases left in between. CDR3 length: 15 residues. The iRepertoire nested amplicon-rescue multiplex PCR amplified TCR alpha and beta CDR3s from RNA. For one-step reverse transcription and amplification, about 85-400 ng of tissue mRNA or PBMC total RNA was used. TCRdb reanalysed the multiplex PCR reads using MiXCR and keeps one entry per CDR3 protein. The table lists tens of thousands of distinct CDR3 sequences, about 25% of them singletons. This clonotype was observed many times. No antigen is known for it.

The sequencing sample was made of glioma tissue, nonneoplastic brain tissue, or PBMCs (not recorded which). V gene TRBV19 combines with J gene TRBJ1-5, with D uncertain. This sequence was found in a human donor with low-grade glioma or glioblastoma, undergoing nonglioma brain surgery, or in good health (not recorded which). CDR3 sequence (DNA): TGTGCCAGTAACCCCAACGGTGGGAGCAATCAGCCCCAGCATTTT. Protein sequence: CASNPNGGSNQPQHF.